These 30 T cell receptor beta chains came from one sample sequenced in a study of T cells in localized non-small cell lung cancer. Sequencing used immunoSEQ multiplex PCR; TCRdb keeps in-frame clones, though not all of them. The table records approximately 29,000 clones, around 82% of them present only once. The specimen was peripheral blood, collected before any cancer treatment. The receptor set was obtained from a male donor older than 55 with stage II squamous cell lung carcinoma.

This clone came up once. This rearrangement joins TRBV5-1 to TRBJ1-3, with TRBD1 identical over 7 bases. This CDR3 comprises 15 residues. Trimming cost V 4 bases and J 4 bases; bases outside gene matches: 8. CDR1 and CDR2 from the germline V gene are SGHRS and YFSETQ. The DNA for the CDR3 is TGCGCCAGCAGCGCCCGGACAGGATCGGGAAACACCATATATTTT. Its translation: CASSARTGSGNTIYF.

The chain is built from TRBV4-1 and TRBJ2-2; 10 bases line up with TRBD2. V gave up 2 bases and J gave up 7 bases; unmatched junction bases: 7. This CDR3 spans 16 amino acids. Germline CDR1 and CDR2: MGHRA and YSYEKL. The CDR3 is CASSQTSGNRIGELFF. CDR3 sequence (DNA): TGCGCCAGCAGCCAAACTAGCGGGAATCGTATCGGGGAGCTGTTTTTT.

This chain uses TRBV5-1 with TRBJ1-4, with D perhaps matching TRBD1 (5 bases). V lost 1 base to trimming and J lost 0 bases, with 10 bases between them. The CDR3 is 16 residues long. CDR1 and CDR2 from the germline V gene are SGHRS and YFSETQ. The CDR3 sequence is CASSLSGAATNEKLFF. CDR3 nucleotide sequence: TGCGCCAGCAGCTTGAGTGGGGCTGCAACTAATGAAAAACTGTTTTTT.

A note on this clone: A far larger clone is a single base away, which makes a read error likely. J is TRBJ1-5 and V is TRBV5-8; no clear D gene. The CDR3 totals 13 residues. Germline V gene data show CDR1 as SGHTS and CDR2 as YDEGEE. Between the trimmed V and J ends, which lost 0 bases and 4 bases, there was a span of 5 bases. CDR3 sequence reads: CASSLGPNQPQHF. The CDR3 region has the DNA TGTGCCAGCAGCTTGGGACCTAATCAGCCCCAGCATTTT.

V is TRBV2 and J is TRBJ2-7; 12 nucleotides align to TRBD2. After removal of 10 bases from V and 4 bases from J, the junction contained 5 bases not matched to a gene. The germline V gene has CDR1 SNHLY and CDR2 FYNNEI. The CDR3 consists of 13 residues. Written as DNA, the CDR3 is TGTGCCACCCTAGCGGGGGGGCAGTACGAGCAGTACTTC. Amino acids: CATLAGGQYEQYF.

The chain links TRBV7-9 to TRBJ1-4; D perhaps matches TRBD1 (5 bases). Trimming stripped 5 bases from V and 8 bases from J, with 18 bases between. This CDR3 has 15 amino acids. Germline values: CDR1 SEHNR, CDR2 FQNEAQ (reference sequence). CDR3 bases: TGTGCCAGCAGCCACGGTCCCACTCAGGGAGAAAAACTGTTTTTT. Translated: CASSHGPTQGEKLFF. The variable domain in full, completed from reference TRBV7-9 and TRBJ1-4, reads DTGVSQNPRHKITKRGQNVTFRCDPISEHNRLYWYRQTLGQGPEFLTYFQNEAQLEKSRLLSDRFSAERPKGSFSTLEIQRTEQGDSAMYLCASSHGPTQGEKLFFGSGTQLSVL.

This chain links TRBV2 with TRBJ1-1, with D possibly being TRBD1 (6 bases). Trimming shortened V by 6 bases and J by 0 bases, and 11 bases separated the two germline ends. The CDR3 consists of 14 residues. Germline CDR1 and CDR2: SNHLY and FYNNEI. CDR3 loop: CASRADRMNTEAFF. CDR3 bases: TGTGCCAGCAGGGCAGACAGGATGAACACTGAAGCTTTCTTT.

This clone turned up a few times. The rearrangement uses TRBV29-1 and TRBJ1-1, with D perhaps TRBD1 (5 bases). The CDR3 extends over 13 amino acids. The ends were cut back, 7 bases at V and 1 base at J, with 13 bases in the middle. Germline V CDR1 and CDR2: SQVTM, ANQGSEA. The CDR3 DNA reads as TGCAGCGCAGGTCAGCAGGGGAACACTGAAGCTTTCTTT. Its protein product is CSAGQQGNTEAFF.

This clone was seen a handful of times. The CDR3 nucleotides read TGCGCCAGCAGCTGGGGACAGGGCGGTGGCGGCTACACCTTC. Protein: CASSWGQGGGGYTF. The V and J genes are TRBV5-1 and TRBJ1-2; 9 bases agree with TRBD1. The germline V gene has CDR1 SGHRS and CDR2 YFSETQ. This CDR3 region has 14 residues. V was pared by 3 bases and J by 8 bases, with 8 bases of the junction left unmatched.

The chain combines TRBV27 with TRBJ2-5, with D maybe TRBD2 (6 bases). The CDR3 runs to 14 residues. The germline V gene has CDR1 MNHEY and CDR2 SMNVEV (reference sequence). V lost 4 bases and J lost 7, with 16 bases in between. CDR3 residues: CASSSALAGGTQYF. CDR3 bases: TGTGCCAGCAGTTCGGCGCTAGCCGGGGGGACCCAGTACTTC.

This chain links TRBV30 with TRBJ2-7; D possibly corresponds to TRBD2 (5 bases). CDR1 GTSNPN and CDR2 SVGIG come from the germline V gene (reference sequence). V was pared by 1 base and J by 5 bases, with 15 bases between. The CDR3 is made up of 14 amino acids. The CDR3 reads CAWSAGIAAHEQYF. The CDR3 nucleotides are TGTGCCTGGAGTGCGGGAATTGCAGCCCACGAGCAGTACTTC.

This clone has just a few counts. The chain couples TRBV5-1 to TRBJ2-7, with 10 positions matching TRBD1. The V gene's germline CDR1 is SGHRS and CDR2 YFSETQ. The CDR3 covers 13 residues. The V and J ends lost 4 bases and 4 bases, in that order; junction bases with no gene match: 2. CDR3 amino acids: CASSGTGVYEQYF. CDR3 nucleotides: TGCGCCAGCAGCGGGACAGGGGTGTACGAGCAGTACTTC.

This chain connects TRBV6-6 to TRBJ2-2, with no clear D. CDR3 length: 14 residues. CDR1 is MNHNY, CDR2 SVGAGI, per germline (reference sequence). V lost 2 bases to trimming and J lost 4 bases, with 8 bases between them. The DNA for the CDR3 is TGTGCCAGCAGTTACGGGTACGGCACCGGGGAGCTGTTTTTT. It codes for CASSYGYGTGELFF.

The chain employs TRBV7-9 and TRBJ1-6, with D unclear. Germline loops: CDR1 SEHNR, CDR2 FQNEAQ (reference sequence). The CDR3 contains 15 residues. Deletions cut 5 bases from V and 7 bases from J, with 15 bases between. The CDR3 is CASSPRGSRNSPLHF. The CDR3 DNA reads TGTGCCAGCAGCCCGCGTGGGTCGAGGAATTCACCCCTCCACTTT. Complete variable domain (other parts from reference TRBV7-9 and TRBJ1-6): DTGVSQNPRHKITKRGQNVTFRCDPISEHNRLYWYRQTLGQGPEFLTYFQNEAQLEKSRLLSDRFSAERPKGSFSTLEIQRTEQGDSAMYLCASSPRGSRNSPLHFGNGTRLTVT.

A word on this clone: Other DNA sequences in this specimen translate into the identical CDR3. This chain links TRBV29-1 with TRBJ2-1, with TRBD1 matching over 8 bases. The CDR3 is 13 residues long. CDR1 SQVTM and CDR2 ANQGSEA come from the germline V gene. J gave up 7 bases and V 4 bases, and 6 bases lay outside the gene matches. Written as DNA, the CDR3 is TGCAGCGTTGCCGGACAGGGTGGTAATGAGCAGTTCTTC. Translation gives CSVAGQGGNEQFF.

CDR3 sequence: CASRTGRNNEQFF. CDR3 in DNA: TGTGCCAGTAGAACGGGGAGAAACAATGAGCAGTTCTTC. This chain uses TRBV2 with TRBJ2-1; maybe TRBD2 (5 bases). This CDR3 is 13 amino acids long. CDR1 is SNHLY, CDR2 FYNNEI, per germline. V was cut by 9 bases and J by 5 bases, with 14 bases left in between.

J is TRBJ2-3 and V is TRBV13; TRBD2 agrees at 16 bases. Germline V gene data show CDR1 as PRHDT and CDR2 as FYEKMQ (reference sequence). The CDR3 contains 16 residues. Trimming removed 4 bases from V and 5 bases from J; junction bases left unmatched: 3. The CDR3 reads CASSSGLAGGQDTQYF. The CDR3 coding sequence is TGTGCCAGCAGCTCGGGACTAGCGGGGGGGCAAGATACGCAGTATTTT.

This chain joins TRBV6-5 and TRBJ2-7; 7 nucleotides agree with TRBD2. Germline V gene lookup returns CDR1 MNHEY and CDR2 SVGAGI. V was pared by 5 bases and J by 3 bases, with 1 base of the junction left unmatched. The CDR3 consists of 12 residues. CDR3 coding DNA: TGTGCCAGCAGTAGGGACTACTACGAGCAGTACTTC. Amino acid sequence: CASSRDYYEQYF.

The chain employs TRBV7-2 and TRBJ2-1, with D uncertain. Looked up from germline, CDR1 is SGHTA and CDR2 is FQGNSA. This CDR3 region has 15 residues. Trimming took off 2 bases at V and 3 bases at J, with 11 bases between the two ends. The CDR3 bases are TGTGCCAGCAGCTTATCCCTTGGGTACTACAATGAGCAGTTCTTC. Protein: CASSLSLGYYNEQFF.

The rearrangement uses TRBV9 and TRBJ1-1, with D unresolved. The CDR3 contains 17 residues. Per the germline V gene, CDR1 is SGDLS and CDR2 is YYNGEE. V was trimmed by 0 bases and J by 0 bases, leaving 15 bases between them. Written as DNA, the CDR3 is TGTGCCAGCAGCGTAGATACGGCCTCCGGGGTGAACACTGAAGCTTTCTTT. It is translated as CASSVDTASGVNTEAFF.

This sequence joins TRBV4-1 and TRBJ1-5, with D possibly being TRBD1 (5 bases). The CDR3 loop spans 15 amino acids. Trimming took 0 bases from V and 8 from J, leaving 14 bases between them. Germline V lookup: CDR1 MGHRA, CDR2 YSYEKL. CDR3 sequence reads: CASSQEQGVWEPQHF. The CDR3 DNA follows: TGCGCCAGCAGCCAAGAGCAAGGGGTGTGGGAGCCCCAGCATTTT.

The chain has TRBV27 and TRBJ1-1; D gene unclear. The CDR3 extends over 14 amino acids. In germline, CDR1 is MNHEY, CDR2 SMNVEV (reference sequence). V lost 8 bases and J lost 0, with 13 bases in between. The CDR3 sequence is CASAVWSMNTEAFF. The CDR3 coding sequence is TGTGCCAGCGCTGTTTGGAGCATGAACACTGAAGCTTTCTTT.

This clone was counted only a few times. The rearrangement links TRBV6-1 to TRBJ2-1; D remains unclear. CDR1 and CDR2 from the germline V gene are MNHNS and SASEGT. Trimming took 5 bases from V and 7 from J, leaving 12 bases between them. The CDR3 sequence is 13 residues long. CDR3 amino acids: CASSPGRKNEQFF. CDR3 sequence (DNA): TGTGCCAGCAGTCCTGGACGCAAGAATGAGCAGTTCTTC.

The CDR3 sequence is CASSPDGSGANVLTF. The CDR3 DNA reads TGTGCCAGCAGCCCCGACGGCTCTGGGGCCAACGTCCTGACTTTC. The chain uses TRBV7-9 and TRBJ2-6; D is uncertain. Germline lookup yields CDR1 SEHNR and CDR2 FQNEAQ (reference sequence). V lost 5 bases and J lost 0, with 8 bases in between. The CDR3 length is 15 residues. Full variable domain (missing parts from reference TRBV7-9 and TRBJ2-6): DTGVSQNPRHKITKRGQNVTFRCDPISEHNRLYWYRQTLGQGPEFLTYFQNEAQLEKSRLLSDRFSAERPKGSFSTLEIQRTEQGDSAMYLCASSPDGSGANVLTFGAGSRLTVL.

This chain links TRBV6-9 with TRBJ1-2; perhaps TRBD1 as D (5 bases). V was trimmed by 3 bases and J by 7 bases, leaving 15 bases between them. This CDR3 is 14 amino acids long. CDR1 and CDR2 from the germline V gene are MNHGY and SVAAGI. CDR3 nucleotides: TGTGCCAGCAGTTACGGCCGGGGGTTGGGTGGCTACACCTTC. This translates into CASSYGRGLGGYTF.

The rearrangement joins TRBV4-1 to TRBJ1-1; D remains ambiguous. Germline values: CDR1 MGHRA, CDR2 YSYEKL. The CDR3 sequence is 15 residues long. V lost 0 bases and J lost 7, with 15 bases in between. DNA for the CDR3: TGCGCCAGCAGCCAAGATACACTTGAGGCCGTTGAAGCTTTCTTT. Its protein product is CASSQDTLEAVEAFF.

The chain combines TRBV7-2 with TRBJ2-4, with D possibly being TRBD1 or TRBD2 (5 bases each). The CDR3 runs to 17 residues. The germline V gene encodes CDR1 SGHTA and CDR2 FQGNSA. Trimming left V 4 bases short and J 0 bases short, with 16 bases between. CDR3 residues: CASSYISGTLAKNIQYF. The CDR3 DNA reads as TGTGCCAGCAGCTACATTTCAGGGACCCTAGCCAAAAACATTCAGTACTTC. Full variable domain (outside the CDR3, taken from reference TRBV7-2 and TRBJ2-4): GAGVSQSPSNKVTEKGKDVELRCDPISGHTALYWYRQSLGQGLEFLIYFQGNSAPDKSGLPSDRFSAERTGGSVSTLTIQRTQQEDSAVYLCASSYISGTLAKNIQYFGAGTRLSVL.

This clone occurred a few times. The genes are TRBV5-1 and TRBJ2-3; possibly TRBD2 for D (6 bases). The CDR3 spans 14 residues. Trimming removed 0 bases at V and 5 bases at J, with 10 bases between. The germline CDR1 and CDR2 sequences are SGHRS and YFSETQ. The CDR3 region is CASSLGRRGDTQYF. CDR3 coding DNA: TGCGCCAGCAGCTTGGGCAGGAGGGGAGATACGCAGTATTTT. Using reference TRBV5-1 and TRBJ2-3 for the parts outside the CDR3, the full variable domain is KAGVTQTPRYLIKTRGQQVTLSCSPISGHRSVSWYQQTPGQGLQFLFEYFSETQRNKGNFPGRFSGRQFSNSRSEMNVSTLELGDSALYLCASSLGRRGDTQYFGPGTRLTVL.

The rearrangement joins TRBV6-5 to TRBJ1-4, with D tentatively TRBD1 (5 bases). V lost 6 bases, J lost 4 bases, and 15 bases lay in between. CDR1 is MNHEY and CDR2 is SVGAGI in the germline V gene. This CDR3 has 15 amino acids. CDR3 bases: TGTGCCAGCAGAGAATCCGGGACTCTTAATGAAAAACTGTTTTTT. Protein product: CASRESGTLNEKLFF.

This sequence joins TRBV25-1 and TRBJ2-3; 8 bases align to TRBD1. The CDR3 contains 14 residues. CDR1 is MGHDK and CDR2 is SYGVNS in the germline V gene. The V segment lost 4 bases and the J segment 3 bases; nucleotides outside the gene matches: 3. The DNA for the CDR3 is TGTGCCAGCAGTGTAGACAGGGGAACAGATACGCAGTATTTT. This translates into CASSVDRGTDTQYF.